The entry that follows covers one T cell receptor beta chain sequence. Its antigen is as yet unknown. V shed 4 bases and J shed 5 bases, with 20 bases lying between them. CDR3 length: 16 amino acids. Per germline, CDR1 MGHRA and CDR2 YSYEKL. This sample is part of a study of shared clonotypes between healthy human individuals. Background on the study: Researchers drew samples from a couple of women and a few men aged 18 to 49.

It was around 220 ng DNA, 25,000 to 35,000 T cell genomes, that sorted-subset replicate PCRs used. Repertoires were generated with immunoSEQ multiplex PCR, while TCRdb's copy carries only in-frame clones and drops some. This repertoire shows 550,000 to 850,000 clones, roughly two thirds found once; its top ten account for about 1.8%. The study, taken as a whole, reports: The naive CD4 repertoires of several donors were compared, and roughly 5% of clonotypes were shared. Estimated richness values were generally larger in naive subsets than in memory subsets.

Specimen: memory CD4+ T cells sorted from blood. As for subset: CD45RA-negative fraction. The chain has TRBV4-1 and TRBJ1-1, with TRBD1 as a possible D gene (5 bases). This TCR was sampled from a woman aged 25 to 39 in good health. The CDR3: CASSRPAWGTGTEAFF. CDR3 sequence (DNA): TGCGCCAGCAGCCGGCCGGCCTGGGGGACGGGGACTGAAGCTTTCTTT.